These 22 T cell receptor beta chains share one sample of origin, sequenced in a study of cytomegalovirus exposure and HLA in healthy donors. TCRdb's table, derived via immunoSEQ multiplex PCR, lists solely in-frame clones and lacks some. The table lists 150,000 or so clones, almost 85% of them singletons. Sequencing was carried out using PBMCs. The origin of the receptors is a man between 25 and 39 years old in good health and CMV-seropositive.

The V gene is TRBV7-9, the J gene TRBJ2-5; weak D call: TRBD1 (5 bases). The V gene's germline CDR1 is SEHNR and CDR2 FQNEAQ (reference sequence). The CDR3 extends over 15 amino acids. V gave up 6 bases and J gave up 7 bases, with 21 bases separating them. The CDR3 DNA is TGTGCCAGCAGTCCCCTCGGTGCAGGGTCGACGACCCAGTACTTC. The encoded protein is CASSPLGAGSTTQYF.

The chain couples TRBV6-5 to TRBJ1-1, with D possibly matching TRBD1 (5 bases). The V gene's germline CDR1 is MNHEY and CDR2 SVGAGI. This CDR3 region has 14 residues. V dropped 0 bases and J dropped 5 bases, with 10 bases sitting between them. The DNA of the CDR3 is TGTGCCAGCAGTTACTCGATCGGGGGAACTGAAGCTTTCTTT. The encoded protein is CASSYSIGGTEAFF.

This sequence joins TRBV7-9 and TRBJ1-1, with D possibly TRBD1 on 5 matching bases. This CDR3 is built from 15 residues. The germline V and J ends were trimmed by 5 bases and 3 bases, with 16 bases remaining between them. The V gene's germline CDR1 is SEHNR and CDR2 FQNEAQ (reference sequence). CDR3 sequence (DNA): TGTGCCAGCAGCGGCCTGACAGTTGGTGACACTGAAGCTTTCTTT. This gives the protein CASSGLTVGDTEAFF.

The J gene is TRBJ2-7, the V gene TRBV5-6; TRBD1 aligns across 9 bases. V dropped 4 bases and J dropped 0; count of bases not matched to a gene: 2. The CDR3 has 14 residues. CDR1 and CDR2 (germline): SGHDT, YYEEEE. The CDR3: CASSQGQGSYEQYF. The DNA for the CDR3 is TGTGCCAGCAGCCAGGGACAGGGCTCCTACGAGCAGTACTTC.

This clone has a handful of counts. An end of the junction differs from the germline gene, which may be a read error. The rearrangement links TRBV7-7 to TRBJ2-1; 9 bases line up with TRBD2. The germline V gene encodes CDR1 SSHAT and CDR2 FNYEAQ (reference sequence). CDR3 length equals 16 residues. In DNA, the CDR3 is TGTGCTAGCAGTCCCCGCCCAGCGGGAGGTTCGAATGAGCAGTTCTTC. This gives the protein CASSPRPAGGSNEQFF.

CDR3 bases: TGTGCCAGCAGCAGTCAGGGGTCACGCACAGATACGCAGTATTTT. It encodes CASSSQGSRTDTQYF. V gene TRBV7-9 combines with J gene TRBJ2-3; D might be TRBD1 (6 bases). Trimming cost V 5 bases and J 1 base, with 13 bases left between them. The germline V gene encodes CDR1 SEHNR and CDR2 FQNEAQ (reference sequence). The CDR3 sequence is 15 residues long. Complete variable domain (other parts from reference TRBV7-9 and TRBJ2-3): DTGVSQNPRHKITKRGQNVTFRCDPISEHNRLYWYRQTLGQGPEFLTYFQNEAQLEKSRLLSDRFSAERPKGSFSTLEIQRTEQGDSAMYLCASSSQGSRTDTQYFGPGTRLTVL.

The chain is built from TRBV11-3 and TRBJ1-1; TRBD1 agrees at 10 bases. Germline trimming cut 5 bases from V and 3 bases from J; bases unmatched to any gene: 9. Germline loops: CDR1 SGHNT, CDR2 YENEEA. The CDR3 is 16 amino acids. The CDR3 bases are TGTGCCAGCAGCCCCGGGACAGGGGAGATGGACACTGAAGCTTTCTTT. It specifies CASSPGTGEMDTEAFF.

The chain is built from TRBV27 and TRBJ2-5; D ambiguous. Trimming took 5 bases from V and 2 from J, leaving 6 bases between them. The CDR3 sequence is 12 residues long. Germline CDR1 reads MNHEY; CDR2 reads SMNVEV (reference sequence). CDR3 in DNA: TGTGCCAGCAGTCCCCTGCAAGAGACCCAGTACTTC. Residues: CASSPLQETQYF.

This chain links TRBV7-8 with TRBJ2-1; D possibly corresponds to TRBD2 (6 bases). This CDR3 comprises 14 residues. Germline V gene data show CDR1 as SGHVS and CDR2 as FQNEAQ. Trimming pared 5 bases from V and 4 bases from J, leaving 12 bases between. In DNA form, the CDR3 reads TGTGCCAGCAGCCCGGGACTTGTATACAATGAGCAGTTCTTC. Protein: CASSPGLVYNEQFF.

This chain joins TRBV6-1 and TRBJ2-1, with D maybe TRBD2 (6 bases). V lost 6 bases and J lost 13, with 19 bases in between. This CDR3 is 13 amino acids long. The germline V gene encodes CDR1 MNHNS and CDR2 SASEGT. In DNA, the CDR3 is TGTGCCAGCAGGAATGTTCGGTGGGGGGAACAGTTCTTC. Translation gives CASRNVRWGEQFF.

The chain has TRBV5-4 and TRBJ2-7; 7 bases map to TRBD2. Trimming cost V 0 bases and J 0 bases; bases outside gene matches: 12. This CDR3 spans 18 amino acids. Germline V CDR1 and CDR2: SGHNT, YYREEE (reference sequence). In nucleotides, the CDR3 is TGTGCCAGCAGCTTGGGGGTGGGGCCTAGCGGAAACTCCTACGAGCAGTACTTC. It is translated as CASSLGVGPSGNSYEQYF.

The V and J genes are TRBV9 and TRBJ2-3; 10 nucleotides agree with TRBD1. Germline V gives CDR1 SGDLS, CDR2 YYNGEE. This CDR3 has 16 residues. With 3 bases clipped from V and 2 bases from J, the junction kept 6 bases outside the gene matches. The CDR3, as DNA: TGTGCCAGCAGCGCCTCCGGGACAGGGGACACAGATACGCAGTATTTT. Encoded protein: CASSASGTGDTDTQYF.

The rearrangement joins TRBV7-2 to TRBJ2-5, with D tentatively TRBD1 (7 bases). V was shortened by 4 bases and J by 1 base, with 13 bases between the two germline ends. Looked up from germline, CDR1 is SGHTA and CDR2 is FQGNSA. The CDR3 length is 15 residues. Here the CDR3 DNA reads TGTGCCAGCAGCTCGGCCAGGGGGGTCCAAGAGACCCAGTACTTC. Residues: CASSSARGVQETQYF.

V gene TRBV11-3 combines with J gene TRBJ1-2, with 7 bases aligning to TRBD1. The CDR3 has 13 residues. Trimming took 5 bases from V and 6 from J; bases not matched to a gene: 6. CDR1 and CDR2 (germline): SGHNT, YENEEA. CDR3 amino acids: CASSRATGDGYTF. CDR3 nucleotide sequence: TGTGCCAGCAGCAGGGCAACAGGGGATGGCTACACCTTC.

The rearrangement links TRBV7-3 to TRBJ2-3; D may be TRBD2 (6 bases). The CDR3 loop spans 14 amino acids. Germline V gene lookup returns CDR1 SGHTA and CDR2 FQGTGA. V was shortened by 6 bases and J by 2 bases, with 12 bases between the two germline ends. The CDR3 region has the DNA TGTGCCAGCAGTTTAGGGACTCACACAGATACGCAGTATTTT. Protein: CASSLGTHTDTQYF.

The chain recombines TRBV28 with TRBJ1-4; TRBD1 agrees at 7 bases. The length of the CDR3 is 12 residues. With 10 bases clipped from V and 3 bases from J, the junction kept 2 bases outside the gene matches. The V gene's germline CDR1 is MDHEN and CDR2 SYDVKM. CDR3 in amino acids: CATGTANEKLFF. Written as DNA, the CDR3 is TGTGCCACCGGGACAGCTAATGAAAAACTGTTTTTT. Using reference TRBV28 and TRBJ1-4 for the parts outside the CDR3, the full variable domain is DVKVTQSSRYLVKRTGEKVFLECVQDMDHENMFWYRQDPGLGLRLIYFSYDVKMKEKGDIPEGYSVSREKKERFSLILESASTNQTSMYLCATGTANEKLFFGSGTQLSVL.

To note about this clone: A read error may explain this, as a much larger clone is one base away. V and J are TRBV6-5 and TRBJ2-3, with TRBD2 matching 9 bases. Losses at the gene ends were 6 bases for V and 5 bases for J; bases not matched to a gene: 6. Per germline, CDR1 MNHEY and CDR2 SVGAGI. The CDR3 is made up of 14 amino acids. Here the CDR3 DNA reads TGTGCCAGCAGCCCGGGACTAGCTATAGATACGCAGTATTTT. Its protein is CASSPGLAIDTQYF.

The CDR3, as DNA: TGTGCCAGCAGCCACCCTGGGGGCTTCGGCTCCTACGAGCAGTACTTC. Amino acids: CASSHPGGFGSYEQYF. J is TRBJ2-7 and V is TRBV9; a possible D gene is TRBD1 (6 bases). CDR1 is SGDLS, CDR2 YYNGEE, per germline. The length of the CDR3 is 16 residues. The V end lost 4 bases, the J end lost 0 bases, and 17 bases lay between the germline ends.

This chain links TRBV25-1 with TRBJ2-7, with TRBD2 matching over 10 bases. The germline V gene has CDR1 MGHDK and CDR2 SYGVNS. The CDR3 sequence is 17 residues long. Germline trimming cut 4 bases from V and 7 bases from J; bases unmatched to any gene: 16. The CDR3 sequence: CASSASGGLAGVREQYF. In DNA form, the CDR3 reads TGTGCCAGCAGTGCTAGTGGCGGTCTAGCGGGAGTGCGTGAGCAGTACTTC.

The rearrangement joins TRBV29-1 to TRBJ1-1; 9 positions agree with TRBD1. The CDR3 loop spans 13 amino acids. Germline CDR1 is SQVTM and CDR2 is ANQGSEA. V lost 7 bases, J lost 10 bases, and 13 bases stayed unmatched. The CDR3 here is CSAANRQGEGAFF. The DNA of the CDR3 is TGCAGCGCTGCCAATCGACAGGGGGAAGGAGCTTTCTTT.

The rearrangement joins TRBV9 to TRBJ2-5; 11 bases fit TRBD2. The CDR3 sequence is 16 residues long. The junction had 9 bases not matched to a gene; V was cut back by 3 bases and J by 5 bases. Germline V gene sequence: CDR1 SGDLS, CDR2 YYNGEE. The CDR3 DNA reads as TGTGCCAGCAGCGCCCAGACTAGCGGGGTATCGGAGACCCAGTACTTC. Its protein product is CASSAQTSGVSETQYF.

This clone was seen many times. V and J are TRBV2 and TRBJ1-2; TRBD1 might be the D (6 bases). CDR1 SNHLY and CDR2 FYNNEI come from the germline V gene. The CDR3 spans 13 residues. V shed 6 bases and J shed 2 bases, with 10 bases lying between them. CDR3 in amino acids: CASSVQGNYGYTF. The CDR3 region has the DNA TGTGCCAGCAGCGTACAGGGAAACTATGGCTACACCTTC.